The subject of this entry is one T cell receptor beta chain. The target antigen is unknown. This sample stems from a study of cytomegalovirus exposure and HLA in healthy donors. The PCR had 60 Vbeta and 13 Jbeta primers. As originally analysed: Counted up in a later analysis, unique TCR beta chains came to about 80 million, with around 10 million shared. The data were produced by immunoSEQ multiplex PCR, yet TCRdb's version contains in-frame clones alone and is incomplete. V and J calls and clone size are given by that table; D and trimming were obtained from the DNA. This table holds tens of thousands of clones, more than 70% found once. V was shortened by 1 base and J by 2 bases, with 5 bases between the two germline ends. The germline V gene encodes CDR1 SNHLY and CDR2 FYNNEI. CDR3 size: 13 residues. Study results and caveats: Accurate HLA-A and HLA-B prediction from TCR beta sequences was reported for most subjects.

Nominal health characterized the donors when sampled, though unrecorded immune exposures were likely. The receptor was isolated from a woman aged 40-49 years in good health and CMV-seropositive. Sequences were obtained from PBMCs. V usage is TRBV2 and J usage is TRBJ2-5; D is undetermined. CDR3 amino acids: CASSEVVQETQYF. Written as DNA, the CDR3 is TGTGCCAGCAGTGAAGTAGTGCAAGAGACCCAGTACTTC.